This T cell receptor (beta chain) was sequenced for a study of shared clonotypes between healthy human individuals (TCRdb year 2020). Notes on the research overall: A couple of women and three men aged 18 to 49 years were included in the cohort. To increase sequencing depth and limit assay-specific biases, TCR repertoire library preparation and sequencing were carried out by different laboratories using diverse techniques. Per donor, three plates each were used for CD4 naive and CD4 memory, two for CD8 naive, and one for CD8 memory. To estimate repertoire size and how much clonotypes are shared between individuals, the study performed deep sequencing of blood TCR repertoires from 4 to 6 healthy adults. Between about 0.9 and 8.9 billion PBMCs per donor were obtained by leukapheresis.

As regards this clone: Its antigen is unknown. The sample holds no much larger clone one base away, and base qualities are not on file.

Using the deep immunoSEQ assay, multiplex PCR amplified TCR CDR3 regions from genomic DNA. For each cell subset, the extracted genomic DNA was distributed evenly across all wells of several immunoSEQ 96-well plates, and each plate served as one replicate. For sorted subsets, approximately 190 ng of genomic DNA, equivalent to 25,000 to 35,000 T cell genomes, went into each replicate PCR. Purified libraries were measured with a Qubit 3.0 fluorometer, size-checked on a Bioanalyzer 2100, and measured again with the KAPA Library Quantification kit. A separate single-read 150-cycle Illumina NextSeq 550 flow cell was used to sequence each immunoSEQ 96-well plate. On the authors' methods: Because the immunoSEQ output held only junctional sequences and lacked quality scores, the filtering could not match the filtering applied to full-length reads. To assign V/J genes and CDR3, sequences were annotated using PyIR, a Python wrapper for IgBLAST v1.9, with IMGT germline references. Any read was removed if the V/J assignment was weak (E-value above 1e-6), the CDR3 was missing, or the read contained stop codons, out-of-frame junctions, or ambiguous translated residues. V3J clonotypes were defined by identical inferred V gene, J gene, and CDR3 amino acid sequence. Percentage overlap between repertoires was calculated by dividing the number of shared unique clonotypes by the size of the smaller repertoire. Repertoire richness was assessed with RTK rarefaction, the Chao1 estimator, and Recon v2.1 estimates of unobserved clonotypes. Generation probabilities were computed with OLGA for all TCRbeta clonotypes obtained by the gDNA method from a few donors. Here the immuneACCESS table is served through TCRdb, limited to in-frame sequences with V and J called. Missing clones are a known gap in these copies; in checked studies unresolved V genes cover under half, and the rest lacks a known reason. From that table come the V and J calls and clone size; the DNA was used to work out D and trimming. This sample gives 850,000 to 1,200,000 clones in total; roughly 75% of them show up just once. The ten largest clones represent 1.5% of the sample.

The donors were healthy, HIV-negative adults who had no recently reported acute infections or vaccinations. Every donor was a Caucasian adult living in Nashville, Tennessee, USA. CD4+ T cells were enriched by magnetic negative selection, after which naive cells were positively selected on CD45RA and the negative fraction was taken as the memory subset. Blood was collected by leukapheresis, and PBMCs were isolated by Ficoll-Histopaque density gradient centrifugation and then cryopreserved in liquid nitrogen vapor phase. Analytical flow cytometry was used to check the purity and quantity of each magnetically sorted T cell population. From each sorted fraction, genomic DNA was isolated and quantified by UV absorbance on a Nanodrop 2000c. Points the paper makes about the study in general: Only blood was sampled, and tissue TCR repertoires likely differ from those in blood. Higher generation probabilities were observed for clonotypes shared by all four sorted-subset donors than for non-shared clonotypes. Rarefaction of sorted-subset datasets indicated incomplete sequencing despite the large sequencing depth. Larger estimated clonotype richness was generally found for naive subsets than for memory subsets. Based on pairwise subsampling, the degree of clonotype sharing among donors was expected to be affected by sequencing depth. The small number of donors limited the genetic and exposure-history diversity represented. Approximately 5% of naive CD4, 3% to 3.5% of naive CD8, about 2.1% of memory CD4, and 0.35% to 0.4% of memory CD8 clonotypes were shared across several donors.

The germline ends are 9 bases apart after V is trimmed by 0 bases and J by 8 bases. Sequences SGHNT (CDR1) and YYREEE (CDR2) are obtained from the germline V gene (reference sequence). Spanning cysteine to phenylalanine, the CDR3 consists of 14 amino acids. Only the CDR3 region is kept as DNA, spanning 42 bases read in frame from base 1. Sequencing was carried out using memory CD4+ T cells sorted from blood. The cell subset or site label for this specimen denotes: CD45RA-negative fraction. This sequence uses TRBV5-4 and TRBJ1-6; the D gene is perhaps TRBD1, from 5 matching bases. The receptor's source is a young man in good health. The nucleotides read TGTGCCAGCAGCTTGGCCGACAGCGATTCACCCCTCCACTTT. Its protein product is CASSLADSDSPLHF.